This T cell receptor (beta chain) was sequenced during a study of blood T cell repertoires in COVID-19. The overall study: The United States, Italy and Spain supplied acute and convalescent COVID-19 samples.

Here immunoSEQ multiplex PCR was the method, and the copy in TCRdb shows in-frame clones only, minus some. The sample has around 99,000 clones, approximately 87% seen once. Germline V gene data show CDR1 as MGHDK and CDR2 as SYGVNS. V lost 1 base to trimming and J lost 4 bases, with 14 bases between them. This CDR3 region has 16 residues. The sequence derives from a woman in her sixties with acute or convalescent COVID-19. The rearrangement links TRBV25-1 to TRBJ1-3, with D unclear. The sequenced sample consisted of peripheral blood. The CDR3 here is CASSEFSGLEGNTIYF. As DNA, the CDR3 is TGTGCCAGCAGTGAATTCTCGGGGTTAGAAGGAAACACCATATATTTT.